The rows below give T cell receptor beta chains drawn from one sample of a study of blood T cells in healthy people across ages. One entry per CDR3 protein, called by TCRdb with MiXCR from the 5' RACE reads. The sample lists 780,000 or so distinct CDR3 sequences; roughly 50% were seen once. Sequenced: blood. The receptors here all came from a man at least 80 years old in good health. The CDR3 runs from the conserved cysteine through the conserved F or W. A D gene is named only where the DNA matches it firmly. Some rows have no size entry. The others give once, few or many, or a class for an expanded clone.

size,J,D,V,CDR3,DNA
.,TRBJ1-2,.,TRBV7-8,CASSHLQGLHYGYTF,TGTGCCAGCAGCCATCTACAGGGATTACACTATGGCTACACCTTC
.,TRBJ2-7,TRBD1,TRBV6-1,CASSPRDSDDEQYF,TGTGCCAGCAGCCCCCGGGACAGTGATGACGAGCAGTACTTC
.,TRBJ2-2,TRBD1,TRBV12-3/TRBV12-4,CASSPGTGINTGELFF,TGTGCCAGCAGCCCCGGGACAGGGATCAACACCGGGGAGCTGTTTTTT
.,TRBJ2-1,.,TRBV3-1,CASSQGGSHYNEQFF,TGTGCCAGCAGCCAAGGAGGGAGCCACTACAATGAGCAGTTCTTC
few,TRBJ2-1,TRBD1,TRBV7-2,CASSLYRGGAYNEQFF,TGTGCCAGCAGCCTATACAGGGGTGGGGCCTACAATGAGCAGTTCTTC
.,TRBJ2-7,.,TRBV12-3/TRBV12-4,CASSHRSRQDEQYF,TGTGCCAGCAGTCACCGTTCACGGCAGGACGAGCAGTACTTC
.,TRBJ2-1,TRBD1,TRBV12-3/TRBV12-4,CASSPKGTGDDEQFF,TGTGCCAGCAGTCCCAAGGGGACAGGGGATGATGAGCAGTTCTTC
.,TRBJ2-3,.,TRBV25-1,CASSEGAGSTDTQYF,TGTGCCAGCAGTGAAGGGGCAGGGAGCACAGATACGCAGTATTTT
.,TRBJ2-5,TRBD2,TRBV7-7,CASSHLWASGTLLQETQYF,TGTGCCAGCAGTCATCTATGGGCTAGCGGGACCCTACTCCAAGAGACCCAGTACTTC
few,TRBJ2-3,.,TRBV7-2,CASSLKAGPSGRGHAYF,TGTGCCAGCAGCTTAAAAGCCGGCCCTAGCGGAAGGGGGCACGCGTATTTT
.,TRBJ2-5,TRBD1,TRBV4-1,CASSEPTGKETQYF,TGCGCCAGCAGCGAACCGACAGGGAAAGAGACCCAGTACTTC
few,TRBJ2-4,.,TRBV7-8,CASSFRPLAKNIQYF,TGTGCCAGCAGCTTTAGACCGCTAGCCAAAAACATTCAGTACTTC